This T cell receptor beta chain was recovered during a study of cytomegalovirus exposure and HLA in healthy donors. The primer mix had 60 Vbeta and 13 Jbeta primers. Generated by immunoSEQ multiplex PCR, the TCRdb table keeps only in-frame clones and is missing some. The table includes approximately 150,000 clones, approximately 79% detected once. Trimming cost V 4 bases and J 4 bases; bases outside gene matches: 4. The germline gives CDR1 SGHNT, CDR2 YENEEA. CDR3 length: 16 residues. The specimen sequenced was PBMCs. J is TRBJ2-3 and V is TRBV11-3; 14 nucleotides agree with TRBD2. This TCR came from a man between 60 and 70 years old in good health and CMV-seronegative. The CDR3 sequence is CASSSGTSGSSDTQYF. The CDR3 DNA follows: TGTGCCAGCAGCTCAGGGACTAGCGGGAGTTCAGATACGCAGTATTTT.